The rows below give T cell receptor beta chains drawn from one sample of a study of circulating CD8 cells and anti-PD-1 response in melanoma. TCRdb reprocessed the reads with MiXCR, giving one entry per CDR3 protein. The sample comprises over a thousand distinct CDR3 sequences, just over 7% of which are singletons, and about 4.5% rests with the top ten. This sample comprised CD8+ T cells from PBMCs, obtained at baseline or after one month of anti-PD-1 therapy (not recorded which). Receptors were obtained from a human donor with melanoma. CDR3s include the opening cysteine and the closing phenylalanine or tryptophan. Fields, in order: J gene, clone size, V gene, D gene, CDR3 protein, CDR3 DNA. A D gene is named only where the DNA matches it firmly. Clone sizes are given selectively: once, few, many, or a class where the clone is expanded.

j_gene: TRBJ2-1
abundance: medium-sized
v_gene: TRBV30
d_gene: TRBD1
CDR3aa: CARTGDSSYNEQFF
CDR3nt: TGTGCCCGGACAGGGGATAGCTCCTACAATGAGCAGTTCTTC

j_gene: TRBJ2-3
abundance: medium-sized
v_gene: TRBV12-3/TRBV12-4
d_gene: TRBD1
CDR3aa: CAGRDRGTDTQYF
CDR3nt: TGTGCCGGACGGGACAGGGGCACAGATACGCAGTATTTT

j_gene: TRBJ2-7
abundance: few
v_gene: TRBV19
d_gene: TRBD1
CDR3aa: CASSSGTGPYEQCF
CDR3nt: TGTGCCAGTAGTTCCGGGACAGGGCCCTACGAGCAGTGCTTC

j_gene: TRBJ1-1
abundance: few
v_gene: TRBV7-6
d_gene: .
CDR3aa: CASRRPLAEAFF
CDR3nt: TGTGCCAGCCGCCGTCCGTTGGCTGAAGCTTTCTTT

j_gene: TRBJ2-2
abundance: large
v_gene: TRBV6-5
d_gene: .
CDR3aa: CASSPGVGAGELFF
CDR3nt: TGTGCCAGCAGTCCAGGTGTAGGGGCCGGGGAGCTGTTTTTT

j_gene: TRBJ1-2
abundance: large
v_gene: TRBV4-1
d_gene: .
CDR3aa: CASSQDLEEGYTF
CDR3nt: TGCGCCAGCAGCCAAGATCTGGAGGAAGGCTACACCTTC

j_gene: TRBJ2-3
abundance: medium-sized
v_gene: TRBV19
d_gene: .
CDR3aa: CASRRNAYEATDTQYF
CDR3nt: TGTGCCAGTAGGAGAAATGCATACGAGGCCACAGATACGCAGTATTTT

j_gene: TRBJ2-2
abundance: large
v_gene: TRBV10-3
d_gene: .
CDR3aa: CAISEHGQAYGELFF
CDR3nt: TGTGCCATCAGTGAGCACGGTCAGGCTTACGGGGAGCTGTTTTTT

j_gene: TRBJ2-6
abundance: .
v_gene: TRBV6-4
d_gene: .
CDR3aa: CASSDSAGANVLTF
CDR3nt: TGTGCCAGCAGTGACTCGGCTGGGGCCAACGTCCTGACTTTC

j_gene: TRBJ2-3
abundance: .
v_gene: TRBV11-2
d_gene: .
CDR3aa: CASSQDTDTQYF
CDR3nt: TGTGCCAGCAGCCAAGACACAGATACGCAGTATTTT

j_gene: TRBJ2-2
abundance: medium-sized
v_gene: TRBV30
d_gene: .
CDR3aa: CAWSVSEVGELFF
CDR3nt: TGTGCCTGGAGTGTAAGTGAAGTCGGGGAGCTGTTTTTT

j_gene: TRBJ2-3
abundance: medium-sized
v_gene: TRBV20-1
d_gene: .
CDR3aa: CSARSYSADSTDTQYF
CDR3nt: TGCAGTGCTAGATCCTACAGCGCCGACTCCACAGATACGCAGTATTTT

j_gene: TRBJ2-3
abundance: medium-sized
v_gene: TRBV7-2
d_gene: TRBD2
CDR3aa: CASSLSRGGFGTDTQYF
CDR3nt: TGTGCCAGCAGCTTGAGCCGGGGGGGCTTCGGCACAGATACGCAGTATTTT

j_gene: TRBJ2-3
abundance: large
v_gene: TRBV2
d_gene: .
CDR3aa: CASSPSELGTDTQYF
CDR3nt: TGTGCCAGCAGCCCTAGTGAACTGGGGACAGATACGCAGTATTTT

j_gene: TRBJ1-5
abundance: medium-sized
v_gene: TRBV28
d_gene: .
CDR3aa: CASSLLSHSPEQPQHF
CDR3nt: TGTGCCAGCAGTCTCCTCTCTCATTCCCCGGAGCAGCCCCAGCATTTT

j_gene: TRBJ2-3
abundance: .
v_gene: TRBV9
d_gene: .
CDR3aa: CASSVEVGAGDTQYF
CDR3nt: TGTGCCAGCAGCGTAGAGGTGGGGGCAGGAGATACGCAGTATTTT

j_gene: TRBJ2-7
abundance: medium-sized
v_gene: TRBV20-1
d_gene: TRBD2
CDR3aa: CSAFRTSGVSYEQYF
CDR3nt: TGCAGTGCTTTCAGGACTAGCGGGGTGAGCTACGAGCAGTACTTC

j_gene: TRBJ2-1
abundance: medium-sized
v_gene: TRBV6-6
d_gene: .
CDR3aa: CASRAQINEQFF
CDR3nt: TGTGCCAGCAGGGCGCAAATAAATGAGCAGTTCTTC

j_gene: TRBJ2-3
abundance: medium-sized
v_gene: TRBV27
d_gene: .
CDR3aa: CASSLSPDTQYF
CDR3nt: TGTGCCAGCAGTTTATCACCGGATACGCAGTATTTT

j_gene: TRBJ1-4
abundance: medium-sized
v_gene: TRBV30
d_gene: .
CDR3aa: CAWSPLNEKLFF
CDR3nt: TGTGCCTGGAGTCCCCTTAATGAAAAACTGTTTTTT